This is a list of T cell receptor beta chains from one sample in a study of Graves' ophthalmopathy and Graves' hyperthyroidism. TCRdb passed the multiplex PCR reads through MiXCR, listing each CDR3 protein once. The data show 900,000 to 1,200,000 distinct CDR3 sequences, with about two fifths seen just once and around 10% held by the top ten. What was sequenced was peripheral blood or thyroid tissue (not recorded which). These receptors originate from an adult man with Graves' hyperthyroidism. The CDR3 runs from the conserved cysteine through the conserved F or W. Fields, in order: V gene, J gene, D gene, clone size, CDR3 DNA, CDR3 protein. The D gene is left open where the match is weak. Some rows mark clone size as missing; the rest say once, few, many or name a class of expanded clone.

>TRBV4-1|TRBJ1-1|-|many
TGCGCCAGCAGCCAAGCTCATGGGACGAACACTGAAGCTTTCTTT
CASSQAHGTNTEAFF
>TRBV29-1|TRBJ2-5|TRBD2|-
TGCAGCGTTGATCCTAGCGGGAGTATTTTGGAGACCCAGTACTTC
CSVDPSGSILETQYF
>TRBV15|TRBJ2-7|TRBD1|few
TGTGCCACCAGCAGAGATCGTCAGGGGGCTGACGAGCAGTACTTC
CATSRDRQGADEQYF
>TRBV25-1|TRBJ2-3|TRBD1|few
TGTGCCAGCACCGGACAGGGTTTCGGGTTGCGCACAGATACGCAGTATTTT
CASTGQGFGLRTDTQYF
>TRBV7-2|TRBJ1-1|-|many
TGTGCCAGCAGCTTATGGGGGGGTCGGAACACTGAAGCTTTCTTT
CASSLWGGRNTEAFF
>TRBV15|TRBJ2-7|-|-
TGTGCCACCAGCAGTCTCGGGTCTCCCTACGAGCAGTACTTC
CATSSLGSPYEQYF
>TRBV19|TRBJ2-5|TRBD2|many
TGTGCCAGTAGAAGGACTAGCGGTAGACAAGAGACCCAGTACTTC
CASRRTSGRQETQYF
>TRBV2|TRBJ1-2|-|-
TGTGCCAGCGAAAGGGAAAACTATGGCTACACCTTC
CASERENYGYTF
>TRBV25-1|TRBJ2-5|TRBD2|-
TGTGCCAGCAGTGACGCGGGGAGAGGACTAGCAGAGACCCAGTACTTC
CASSDAGRGLAETQYF
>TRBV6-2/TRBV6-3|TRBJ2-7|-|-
TGTGCCAGCAGTTACACCGACAGGGAGCAGTACTTC
CASSYTDREQYF
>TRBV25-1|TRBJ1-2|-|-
TGTGCCAGCAGTGAAGGTCCCTATGGCTACACCTTC
CASSEGPYGYTF
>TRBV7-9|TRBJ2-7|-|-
TGCGCCAGCAGCCAAGAGCGTCCCCAGGGGTCCTACGAGCAGTACTTC
CASSQERPQGSYEQYF
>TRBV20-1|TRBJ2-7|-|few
TGCAGTGCCAGGGCCTTTAGCTCCTACGAGCAGTACTTC
CSARAFSSYEQYF
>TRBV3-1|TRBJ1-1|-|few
TGTGCCAGCAGGGCCTCGGCGGGAACTGAAGCTTTCTTT
CASRASAGTEAFF
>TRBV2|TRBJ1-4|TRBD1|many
TGTGCCAGCGGGGGACAGGGCACAACTAATGAAAAACTGTTTTTT
CASGGQGTTNEKLFF
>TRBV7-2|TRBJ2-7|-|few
TGTGCCAGCAGCTCGACCCCTGATCCGGCCGCGATTTCCCACGAGCAGTACTTC
CASSSTPDPAAISHEQYF
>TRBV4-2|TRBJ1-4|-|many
TGTGCCAGCAGCCAACAGGAGAATGAAAAACTGTTTTTT
CASSQQENEKLFF
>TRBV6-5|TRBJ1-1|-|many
TGTGCCAGCAGTTACTCAGCGGTGAACACTGAAGCTTTCTTT
CASSYSAVNTEAFF
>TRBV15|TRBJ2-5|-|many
TGTGCCACCAGGGGGGGAGAGACCCAGTACTTC
CATRGGETQYF
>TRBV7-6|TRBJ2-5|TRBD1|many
TGTGCCAGCAGCTACCTGACAGGGGACGGAGAGACCCAGTACTTC
CASSYLTGDGETQYF
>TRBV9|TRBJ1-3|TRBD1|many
TGTGCCAGCAGCGTAGGACAGGGCGCTGGAAACACCATATATTTT
CASSVGQGAGNTIYF
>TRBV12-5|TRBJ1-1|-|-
TGTGCCAGCAGTTTACACGCCCGGGTGGGCTGGACCACTGAAGCTTTCTTT
CASSLHARVGWTTEAFF
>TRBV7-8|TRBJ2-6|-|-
TGTACCAGCAGAGTTAGGGACGGCTCTGGGGCCAACGTCCTGACTTTC
CTSRVRDGSGANVLTF
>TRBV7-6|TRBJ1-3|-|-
TGTGCCAGCAGCCGAGGGGCTAGCGGGAACACCATATATTTT
CASSRGASGNTIYF
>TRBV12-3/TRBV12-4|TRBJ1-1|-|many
TGTGCCAGCATGCTGAGGGCGAACACTGAAGCTTTCTTT
CASMLRANTEAFF
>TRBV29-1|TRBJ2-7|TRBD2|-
TGCAGCGTTGGGACTAGCGGGAGGGCCGTCGAGCAGTACTTC
CSVGTSGRAVEQYF
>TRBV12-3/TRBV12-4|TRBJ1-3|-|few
TGTGCCAGCAGAATCCCCGGACAGACTGGAAACACCATATATTTT
CASRIPGQTGNTIYF
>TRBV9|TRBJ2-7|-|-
TGTGCCAGCAGCCAGCAGAACGGGGAGCAGTACTTC
CASSQQNGEQYF